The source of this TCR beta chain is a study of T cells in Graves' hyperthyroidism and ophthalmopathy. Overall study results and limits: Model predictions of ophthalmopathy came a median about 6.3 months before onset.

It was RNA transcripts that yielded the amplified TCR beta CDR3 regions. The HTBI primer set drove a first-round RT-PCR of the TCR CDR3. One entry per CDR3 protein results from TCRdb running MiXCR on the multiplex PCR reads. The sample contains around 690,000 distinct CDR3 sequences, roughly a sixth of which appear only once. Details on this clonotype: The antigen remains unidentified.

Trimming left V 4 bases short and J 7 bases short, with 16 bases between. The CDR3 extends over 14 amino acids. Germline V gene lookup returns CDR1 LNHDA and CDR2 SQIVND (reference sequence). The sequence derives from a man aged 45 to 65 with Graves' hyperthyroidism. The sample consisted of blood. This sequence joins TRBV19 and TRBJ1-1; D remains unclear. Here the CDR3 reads CASSTTMKKNEAFF. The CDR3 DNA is TGTGCCAGTAGTACCACCATGAAAAAGAATGAAGCTTTCTTT.